The next 28 T cell receptor beta chains were all read from a single sample in a study of shared clonotypes between healthy human individuals. Assay: immunoSEQ multiplex PCR; the TCRdb copy retains only in-frame clones and omits some. The table lists over a million clones, under 80% of them singletons. The sequencing sample was made of memory CD4+ T cells sorted from blood. Subset meaning: CD45RA-negative fraction. These receptors were collected from a man younger than 35 in good health.

The CDR3 DNA follows: TGTGCCAGCAGTCCGATACAGGGGGGGTATGGCTACACCTTC. Translated, it gives CASSPIQGGYGYTF. This chain links TRBV28 with TRBJ1-2; 8 bases agree with TRBD1. The CDR3 is 14 amino acids. Germline loops: CDR1 MDHEN, CDR2 SYDVKM. With 5 bases clipped from V and 5 bases from J, the junction kept 7 bases outside the gene matches.

J is TRBJ2-5 and V is TRBV5-6; TRBD1 or TRBD2 may be the D gene (6 bases each). CDR1 and CDR2 from the germline V gene are SGHDT and YYEEEE. The CDR3 contains 15 residues. The ends were cut back, 5 bases at V and 3 bases at J, with 17 bases in the middle. The CDR3 nucleotides read TGTGCCAGCAGATCCCAGTGGGGGGCCGAAGAGACCCAGTACTTC. It specifies CASRSQWGAEETQYF. Based on the CDR3 plus reference TRBV5-6 and TRBJ2-5, the full variable domain is DAGVTQSPTHLIKTRGQQVTLRCSPKSGHDTVSWYQQALGQGPQFIFQYYEEEERQRGNFPDRFSGHQFPNYSSELNVNALLLGDSALYLCASRSQWGAEETQYFGPGTRLLVL.

The rearrangement joins TRBV15 to TRBJ2-5; 11 bases line up with TRBD2. The V and J ends lost 6 bases and 7 bases, in that order; junction bases with no gene match: 7. CDR3 size: 14 residues. Looked up from germline, CDR1 is LNHNV and CDR2 is YYDKDF (reference sequence). In DNA, the CDR3 is TGTGCCACCAGTCAAACTAGCGGGGGAGGGACCCAGTACTTC. Protein sequence: CATSQTSGGGTQYF.

The chain combines TRBV19 with TRBJ2-1, with D unresolved. CDR3 length: 13 residues. The germline CDR1 and CDR2 sequences are LNHDA and SQIVND (reference sequence). V lost 4 bases and J lost 9, with 13 bases in between. CDR3 sequence (DNA): TGTGCCAGTAGTAGGGGATTATGGGGTGAGCAGTTCTTC. Encoded protein: CASSRGLWGEQFF. The entire variable domain, with the rest obtained from reference TRBV19 and TRBJ2-1, is as follows: DGGITQSPKYLFRKEGQNVTLSCEQNLNHDAMYWYRQDPGQGLRLIYYSQIVNDFQKGDIAEGYSVSREKKESFPLTVTSAQKNPTAFYLCASSRGLWGEQFFGPGTRLTVL.

This rearrangement joins TRBV5-8 to TRBJ2-4; possible D gene TRBD2, 6 bases. The V end was cut by 4 bases, the J end by 2 bases, with 22 bases between. Looked up from germline, CDR1 is SGHTS and CDR2 is YDEGEE. This CDR3 has 18 amino acids. CDR3 bases: TGTGCCAGCAGCGGGGGGAGAAATACGGGAGTTTCCAAAAACATTCAGTACTTC. It encodes CASSGGRNTGVSKNIQYF.

V gene TRBV6-5 combines with J gene TRBJ2-2; D possibly matches TRBD1 or TRBD2 (6 bases each). Trimming removed 0 bases from V and 5 bases from J, with 13 bases in between. The CDR3 has 16 amino acids. Germline loops: CDR1 MNHEY, CDR2 SVGAGI. The chain's CDR3 is CASSYSVKGGTGELFF. In nucleotides, the CDR3 is TGTGCCAGCAGTTACTCGGTTAAGGGGGGAACCGGGGAGCTGTTTTTT.

The rearrangement uses TRBV5-1 and TRBJ2-2; 8 bases are a match to TRBD1. The CDR3 contains 16 residues. Germline lookup yields CDR1 SGHRS and CDR2 YFSETQ. With 4 bases clipped from V and 2 bases from J, the junction kept 7 bases outside the gene matches. The CDR3: CASSARDRPNTGELFF. The CDR3 bases are TGCGCCAGCAGCGCCCGGGACAGGCCAAACACCGGGGAGCTGTTTTTT.

This clone was detected only a few times. The chain uses TRBV27 and TRBJ2-1; D might be TRBD1 or TRBD2, each matching 6 bases. CDR3 length: 13 amino acids. Germline-derived CDR1 and CDR2 are MNHEY and SMNVEV (reference sequence). Trimming took off 5 bases at V and 3 bases at J, with 8 bases between the two ends. CDR3 sequence: CASSGGGYNEQFF. CDR3 nucleotide sequence: TGTGCCAGCAGTGGAGGGGGCTACAATGAGCAGTTCTTC.

This clone was seen only once. The chain has TRBV28 and TRBJ1-6, with TRBD1 matching 7 bases. The germline V gene encodes CDR1 MDHEN and CDR2 SYDVKM. The CDR3 sequence is 16 residues long. Losses at the gene ends were 4 bases for V and 7 bases for J; bases not matched to a gene: 10. CDR3 residues: CASSSLDRVPNSPLHF. As DNA, the CDR3 is TGTGCCAGCAGTTCTCTAGACAGGGTTCCCAATTCACCCCTCCACTTT. Filled out from reference TRBV28 and TRBJ1-6, the complete variable domain reads DVKVTQSSRYLVKRTGEKVFLECVQDMDHENMFWYRQDPGLGLRLIYFSYDVKMKEKGDIPEGYSVSREKKERFSLILESASTNQTSMYLCASSSLDRVPNSPLHFGNGTRLTVT.

This CDR3 is CASSQELSPRPHEKLFF. The CDR3, as DNA: TGCGCCAGCAGCCAAGAACTTTCGCCCAGACCTCATGAAAAACTGTTTTTT. The rearrangement joins TRBV4-1 to TRBJ1-4; D is unclear. V lost 0 bases and J lost 6, with 17 bases in between. CDR3 length: 17 residues. CDR1 and CDR2 (germline): MGHRA, YSYEKL.

V is TRBV7-2 and J is TRBJ2-7; D perhaps matches TRBD1 (6 bases). V lost 5 bases, J lost 2 bases, and 16 bases lay in between. There are 15 residues in the CDR3. CDR1 and CDR2 (germline): SGHTA, FQGNSA. CDR3 in DNA: TGTGCCAGCAGCGTCACATTGGACAGTGCCTACGAGCAGTACTTC. Its protein product is CASSVTLDSAYEQYF.

J is TRBJ2-1 and V is TRBV11-2; no definite D call. Germline lookup yields CDR1 SGHAT and CDR2 FQNNGV. The CDR3 runs to 14 residues. Between the trimmed V and J ends, which lost 3 bases and 0 bases, there was a span of 6 bases. CDR3: CASSFLISYNEQFF. For the CDR3, the DNA is TGTGCCAGCAGCTTCCTCATCTCCTACAATGAGCAGTTCTTC.

The chain couples TRBV10-2 to TRBJ2-5, with D maybe TRBD2 (5 bases). V was shortened by 0 bases and J by 4 bases, with 12 bases between the two germline ends. The length of the CDR3 is 15 residues. Germline V gives CDR1 WSHSY, CDR2 SAAADI. CDR3 coding DNA: TGCGCCAGCAGTGAGTCGGCAGTTGCGGGAGAGACCCAGTACTTC. It codes for CASSESAVAGETQYF.

This clone was counted at least ten times. The V and J genes are TRBV4-1 and TRBJ1-2; D is possibly TRBD1 (5 bases). The CDR3 spans 15 residues. Germline-derived CDR1 and CDR2 are MGHRA and YSYEKL. With 0 bases removed from V and 0 bases from J, the gap between germline ends came to 8 bases. The CDR3 sequence: CASSQDAGSNYGYTF. The CDR3 nucleotides are TGCGCCAGCAGCCAAGATGCAGGGTCTAACTATGGCTACACCTTC.

The chain has TRBV10-3 and TRBJ1-3, with 12 bases fitting TRBD1. In germline, CDR1 is ENHRY, CDR2 SYGVKD. The CDR3 covers 17 residues. V dropped 3 bases and J dropped 2; count of bases not matched to a gene: 5. This chain's CDR3 is CAISDRDRGLAGNTIYF. In DNA, the CDR3 is TGTGCCATCAGTGATCGGGACAGGGGGCTGGCTGGAAACACCATATATTTT.

The chain employs TRBV7-3 and TRBJ2-5; 7 bases fit TRBD2. CDR1 is SGHTA, CDR2 FQGTGA, per germline. After removal of 4 bases from V and 4 bases from J, the junction contained 12 bases not matched to a gene. The CDR3 runs 16 residues. As DNA, the CDR3 is TGTGCCAGCAGCTCCACTGGGGGAGCGGGGCGAGAGACCCAGTACTTC. Translating gives CASSSTGGAGRETQYF.

This chain uses TRBV5-6 with TRBJ2-1; TRBD2 is a possible D gene (6 bases). CDR1 is SGHDT and CDR2 is YYEEEE in the germline V gene. The V and J ends lost 3 bases and 3 bases respectively, with 16 bases between them. The CDR3 has 16 amino acids. CDR3 residues: CASSSRDSIYYNEQFF. CDR3 nucleotides: TGTGCCAGCAGCTCCCGGGACTCTATTTACTACAATGAGCAGTTCTTC.

The sample holds a few counts of this clone. This clone may be a read error of a much larger clone one base away. This chain connects TRBV7-2 to TRBJ2-1; D remains unclear. The CDR3 totals 12 residues. The germline V gene has CDR1 SGHTA and CDR2 FQGNSA. The V end lost 6 bases, the J end lost 3 bases, and 6 bases lay between the germline ends. The DNA for the CDR3 is TGTGCCAGCAGTTGGGACTACAATGAGCAGTTCTTC. This encodes CASSWDYNEQFF.

The sample holds one count of this clone. The chain joins TRBV4-3 to TRBJ2-3; 10 nucleotides agree with TRBD1. V shed 3 bases and J 7 bases; nucleotides not matched to a gene: 13. CDR1 is LGHNA, CDR2 YSLEER, per germline. The CDR3 loop spans 17 amino acids. The CDR3 sequence: CASSQATDRGGRNTQYF. The DNA of the CDR3 is TGCGCCAGCAGCCAGGCCACGGACAGGGGGGGAAGGAATACGCAGTATTTT.

With regard to this clone: A junction end diverges from the germline sequence, so it may reflect a read error. V usage is TRBV6-5 and J usage is TRBJ1-5; no firm D call. The CDR3 consists of 12 residues. Germline V gene sequence: CDR1 MNHEY, CDR2 SVGAGI. The CDR3: CASRVNSQAQHF. In DNA, the CDR3 is TGTGCCAGCAGAGTGAACAGTCAGGCCCAGCATTTT.

This clone is a singleton in its sample. The chain joins TRBV2 to TRBJ1-3; a possible D gene is TRBD1 (5 bases). V was shortened by 5 bases and J by 0 bases, with 17 bases between the two germline ends. There are 17 residues in the CDR3. Germline V lookup: CDR1 SNHLY, CDR2 FYNNEI. This CDR3 reads CASSLVGGSGSGNTIYF. DNA of the CDR3: TGTGCCAGCAGTCTAGTCGGGGGTTCGGGCTCTGGAAACACCATATATTTT.

This clone showed up just a few times. The chain joins TRBV7-9 to TRBJ2-2; TRBD2 aligns across 9 bases. The V gene end was trimmed by 0 bases and the J gene end by 0 bases; junction bases not matched to a gene: 5. This CDR3 has 18 amino acids. The germline V gene has CDR1 SEHNR and CDR2 FQNEAQ (reference sequence). CDR3 in DNA: TGTGCCAGCAGCTTAGCTATTGGGACTAGCCCGAACACCGGGGAGCTGTTTTTT. It encodes CASSLAIGTSPNTGELFF.

The rearrangement links TRBV11-1 to TRBJ2-7, with 7 bases lining up with TRBD2. V shed 4 bases and J 5 bases; nucleotides not matched to a gene: 11. Looked up from germline, CDR1 is SGHAT and CDR2 is FQDESV (reference sequence). This CDR3 region has 15 residues. As DNA, the CDR3 is TGTGCCAGCAGCTCCGGCTTAAGAGGGACTAACGAGCAGTACTTC. Protein product: CASSSGLRGTNEQYF.

This clone has a handful of counts. Other DNA sequences in this specimen translate into the identical CDR3. The rearrangement links TRBV27 to TRBJ2-3, with D unresolved. The CDR3 length is 14 residues. Germline CDR1 MNHEY, CDR2 SMNVEV (reference sequence). V gave up 6 bases and J gave up 1 base, with 11 bases separating them. CDR3 in amino acids: CASSPWGGTDTQYF. For the CDR3, the DNA is TGTGCCAGCAGCCCCTGGGGTGGCACAGATACGCAGTATTTT.

The V and J genes are TRBV9 and TRBJ1-2; 11 bases are a match to TRBD1. With V trimmed by 2 bases and J by 3 bases, 6 bases remained unmatched. CDR1 and CDR2 from the germline V gene are SGDLS and YYNGEE. The CDR3 covers 16 residues. The CDR3 DNA reads as TGTGCCAGCAGCGTCAGTAGGGACAGGGGGGACTATGGCTACACCTTC. The encoded protein is CASSVSRDRGDYGYTF.

The chain is built from TRBV7-2 and TRBJ2-7; 7 bases line up with TRBD2. Losses at the gene ends were 2 bases for V and 1 base for J; bases not matched to a gene: 8. There are 16 residues in the CDR3. Germline V lookup: CDR1 SGHTA, CDR2 FQGNSA. The CDR3 DNA reads as TGTGCCAGCAGCTTAATGGCGCGAGCGGGGTCCTACGAGCAGTACTTC. Translation: CASSLMARAGSYEQYF.

The rearrangement joins TRBV7-3 to TRBJ2-2, with a weak D call TRBD2 (6 bases). The CDR3 is made up of 16 amino acids. Trimming removed 5 bases at V and 2 bases at J, with 15 bases between. Germline CDR1 is SGHTA and CDR2 is FQGTGA. The CDR3 nucleotides are TGTGCCAGCAGCCCTCGGGGACTCCCAAACACCGGGGAGCTGTTTTTT. It specifies CASSPRGLPNTGELFF. The full variable domain, completed using reference TRBV7-3 and TRBJ2-2, is GAGVSQTPSNKVTEKGKYVELRCDPISGHTALYWYRQSLGQGPEFLIYFQGTGAADDSGLPNDRFFAVRPEGSVSTLKIQRTERGDSAVYLCASSPRGLPNTGELFFGEGSRLTVL.

This chain connects TRBV7-2 to TRBJ1-4; D is unclear. This CDR3 is built from 15 residues. V gave up 5 bases and J gave up 5 bases, with 15 bases separating them. Germline V gives CDR1 SGHTA, CDR2 FQGNSA. The CDR3 loop reads CASSPMFRPNEKLFF. CDR3 DNA: TGTGCCAGCAGCCCGATGTTCCGGCCCAATGAAAAACTGTTTTTT.